A single sample gave rise to the 14 T cell receptor beta chains below, sequenced in a study of blood T cell repertoires in COVID-19. The assay was immunoSEQ multiplex PCR, and TCRdb's table has in-frame clones only and misses some. Seen here are roughly 80,000 clones, over 70% observed once, and the top ten hold approximately 15%. The sample taken for sequencing was peripheral blood. Every receptor here comes from a human donor in a cohort sampled during active COVID-19.

This chain links TRBV5-4 with TRBJ2-1; D uncertain. The germline CDR1 and CDR2 sequences are SGHNT and YYREEE (reference sequence). The CDR3 loop spans 13 amino acids. Trimming removed 6 bases at V and 3 bases at J, with 10 bases between. CDR3 residues: CASTPNSYNEQFF. CDR3 DNA sequence: TGTGCCAGCACCCCGAACAGCTACAATGAGCAGTTCTTC.

The V gene is TRBV30, the J gene TRBJ1-2; 9 bases line up with TRBD1. After removal of 5 bases from V and 7 bases from J, the junction contained 8 bases not matched to a gene. This CDR3 is 13 amino acids long. CDR1 is GTSNPN, CDR2 SVGIG, per germline (reference sequence). CDR3 sequence (DNA): TGTGCCTGGGGGAGGGACAGGGTCCGTGGCTACACCTTC. This sequence encodes CAWGRDRVRGYTF.

The chain joins TRBV24-1 to TRBJ2-2; possibly TRBD2 for D (5 bases). Germline V gene sequence: CDR1 KGHDR, CDR2 SFDVKD. With 7 bases removed from V and 0 bases from J, the gap between germline ends came to 14 bases. CDR3 length: 16 amino acids. The CDR3 loop reads CATSLAHSANTGELFF. The CDR3 DNA reads TGTGCCACCAGCCTAGCCCACAGTGCGAACACCGGGGAGCTGTTTTTT.

A few counts support this clone. V is TRBV7-2 and J is TRBJ1-5; no definite D call. CDR1 is SGHTA and CDR2 is FQGNSA in the germline V gene. V lost 1 base and J lost 6, with 7 bases in between. The length of the CDR3 is 13 residues. Written as DNA, the CDR3 is TGTGCCAGCAGCTTAGTGAGTGGTCAGCCCCAGCATTTT. This codes for CASSLVSGQPQHF.

J is TRBJ1-5 and V is TRBV5-5; D is uncertain. The length of the CDR3 is 14 residues. Between the trimmed V and J ends, which lost 4 bases and 0 bases, there was a span of 8 bases. The germline V gene encodes CDR1 SGHKS and CDR2 YYEKEE (reference sequence). Here the CDR3 reads CASSPRSSNQPQHF. As DNA, the CDR3 is TGTGCCAGCAGCCCCCGCAGTAGCAATCAGCCCCAGCATTTT.

This clone was seen only a few times. This chain connects TRBV4-1 to TRBJ1-3; perhaps TRBD1 as D (6 bases). The V end lost 4 bases, the J end lost 3 bases, and 16 bases lay between the germline ends. This CDR3 region has 16 residues. Germline V gene sequence: CDR1 MGHRA, CDR2 YSYEKL. The CDR3 region has the DNA TGCGCCAGCAGCCCAAAGGACAGTGCAGGTGGAAACACCATATATTTT. Protein: CASSPKDSAGGNTIYF.

The chain combines TRBV19 with TRBJ1-3; D is perhaps TRBD1 (6 bases). CDR1 and CDR2 from the germline V gene are LNHDA and SQIVND (reference sequence). The CDR3 is 16 amino acids. The germline V and J ends were trimmed by 7 bases and 0 bases, with 16 bases remaining between them. In DNA, the CDR3 is TGTGCCAGTAACTCACGACAGGACCTCTCTGGAAACACCATATATTTT. This translates into CASNSRQDLSGNTIYF.

This clone was observed a few times. The chain recombines TRBV7-6 with TRBJ2-5; 11 bases line up with TRBD2. V lost 2 bases to trimming and J lost 10 bases; unmatched junction nucleotides: 9. The CDR3 totals 15 residues. The germline gives CDR1 SGHVS, CDR2 FNYEAQ. The CDR3 DNA follows: TGTGCCAGCAGCTTACCCGGACTAGCGGGCGCCGACCAGTACTTC. This gives the protein CASSLPGLAGADQYF. The entire variable domain, with the rest obtained from reference TRBV7-6 and TRBJ2-5, is as follows: GAGVSQSPRYKVTKRGQDVALRCDPISGHVSLYWYRQALGQGPEFLTYFNYEAQQDKSGLPNDRFSAERPEGSISTLTIQRTEQRDSAMYRCASSLPGLAGADQYFGPGTRLLVL.

This clone has only one observation. This chain connects TRBV27 to TRBJ1-1; D might be TRBD1 (6 bases). The V end was cut by 7 bases, the J end by 0 bases, with 12 bases between. The germline V gene has CDR1 MNHEY and CDR2 SMNVEV (reference sequence). This CDR3 has 14 amino acids. The CDR3 DNA follows: TGTGCCAGCATCCCGGACAGTATGAACACTGAAGCTTTCTTT. Translation gives CASIPDSMNTEAFF.

The CDR3 DNA reads TGTGCCAGCTCACCACCGACCCACAGGGCCAATGAGCAGTTCTTC. It encodes CASSPPTHRANEQFF. The chain is built from TRBV18 and TRBJ2-1; D might be TRBD1 (6 bases). Germline CDR1 reads KGHSH; CDR2 reads LQKENI. Trimming left V 0 bases short and J 6 bases short, with 12 bases between. This CDR3 spans 15 amino acids.

The chain has TRBV28 and TRBJ2-3; D is perhaps TRBD1 (6 bases). CDR3 length: 16 amino acids. Per germline, CDR1 MDHEN and CDR2 SYDVKM. Trimming stripped 7 bases from V and 0 bases from J, with 17 bases between. The CDR3 protein is CASTPPGTSSTDTQYF. CDR3 in DNA: TGTGCCAGCACCCCACCCGGGACATCTAGCACAGATACGCAGTATTTT.

The rearrangement joins TRBV5-4 to TRBJ1-4, with TRBD1 identical over 7 bases. From germline, CDR1 is SGHNT and CDR2 YYREEE (reference sequence). Losses at the gene ends were 4 bases for V and 7 bases for J; bases not matched to a gene: 13. The CDR3 is 16 residues long. Here the CDR3 reads CASSVEGARGSEKLFF. The CDR3, as DNA: TGTGCCAGCAGCGTGGAGGGGGCGCGAGGGAGTGAAAAACTGTTTTTT.

DNA of the CDR3: TGTGCCAGCAGTTACTCGAGAGATCAGCCCCAGCATTTT. Encoded protein: CASSYSRDQPQHF. The V gene is TRBV6-5, the J gene TRBJ1-5; D call uncertain. This CDR3 spans 13 amino acids. Germline assignment: CDR1 MNHEY and CDR2 SVGAGI. Between the trimmed V and J ends, which lost 0 bases and 5 bases, there was a span of 5 bases.

This chain connects TRBV3-1 (or the pseudogene TRBV3-2) to TRBJ2-7, with 7 bases aligning to TRBD2. The germline gives CDR1 LGHDT, CDR2 YNNKEL (reference sequence). This CDR3 has 12 amino acids. V shed 3 bases and J 9 bases; nucleotides not matched to a gene: 5. The CDR3 is CASSQVGEGQYF. CDR3 sequence (DNA): TGTGCCAGCAGCCAGGTGGGGGAGGGGCAGTACTTC.